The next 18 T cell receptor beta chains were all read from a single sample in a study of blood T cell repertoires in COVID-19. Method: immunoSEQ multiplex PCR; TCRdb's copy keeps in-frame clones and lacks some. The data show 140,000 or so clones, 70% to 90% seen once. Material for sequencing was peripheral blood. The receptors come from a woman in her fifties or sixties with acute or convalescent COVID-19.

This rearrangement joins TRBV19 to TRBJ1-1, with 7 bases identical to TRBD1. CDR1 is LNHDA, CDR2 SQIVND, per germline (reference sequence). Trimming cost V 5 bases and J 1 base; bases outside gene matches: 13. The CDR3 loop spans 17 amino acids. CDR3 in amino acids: CASSAGAAGGWNTEAFF. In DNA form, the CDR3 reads TGTGCCAGTAGTGCTGGGGCAGCAGGGGGATGGAACACTGAAGCTTTCTTT.

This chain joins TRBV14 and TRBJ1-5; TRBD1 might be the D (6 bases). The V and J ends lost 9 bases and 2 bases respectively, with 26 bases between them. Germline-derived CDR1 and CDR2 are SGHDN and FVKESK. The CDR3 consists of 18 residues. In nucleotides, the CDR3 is TGTGCCAGAGGGGGTAGGGGTCGGTGGGGAAATGGCAATCAGCCCCAGCATTTT. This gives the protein CARGGRGRWGNGNQPQHF.

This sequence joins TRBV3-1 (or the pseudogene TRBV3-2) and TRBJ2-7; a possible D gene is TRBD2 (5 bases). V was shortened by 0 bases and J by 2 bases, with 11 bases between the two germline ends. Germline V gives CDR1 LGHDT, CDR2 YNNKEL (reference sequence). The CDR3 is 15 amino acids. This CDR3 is CASSQDQTGTYEQYF. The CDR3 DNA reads TGTGCCAGCAGCCAAGATCAAACCGGGACCTACGAGCAGTACTTC.

The DNA of the CDR3 is TGTGCCAGCAGCTTAGGAGGGGGCGGGAACACCGGGGAGCTGTTTTTT. Translated: CASSLGGGGNTGELFF. J is TRBJ2-2 and V is TRBV7-8, with 7 bases fitting TRBD1. J gave up 1 base and V 1 base, and 3 bases lay outside the gene matches. The CDR3 totals 16 residues. CDR1 is SGHVS and CDR2 is FQNEAQ in the germline V gene.

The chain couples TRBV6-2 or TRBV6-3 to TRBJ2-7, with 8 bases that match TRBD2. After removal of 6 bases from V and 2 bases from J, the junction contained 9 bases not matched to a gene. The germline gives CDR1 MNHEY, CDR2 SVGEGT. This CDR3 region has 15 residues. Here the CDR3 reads CASSRRGLEAYEQYF. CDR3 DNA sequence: TGTGCCAGCAGCCGCCGGGGACTAGAGGCCTACGAGCAGTACTTC.

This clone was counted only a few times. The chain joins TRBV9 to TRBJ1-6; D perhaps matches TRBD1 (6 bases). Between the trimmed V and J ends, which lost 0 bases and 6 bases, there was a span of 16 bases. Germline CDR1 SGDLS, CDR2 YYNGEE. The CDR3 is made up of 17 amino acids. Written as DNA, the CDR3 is TGTGCCAGCAGCGTAGGATCTCGGACAGACGGTAATTCACCCCTCCACTTT. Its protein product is CASSVGSRTDGNSPLHF.

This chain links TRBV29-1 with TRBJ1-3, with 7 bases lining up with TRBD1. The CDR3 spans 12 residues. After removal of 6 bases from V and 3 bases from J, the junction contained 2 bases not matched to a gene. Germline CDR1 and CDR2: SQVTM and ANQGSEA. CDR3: CSVRQGGNTIYF. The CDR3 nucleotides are TGCAGCGTGCGACAGGGTGGAAACACCATATATTTT.

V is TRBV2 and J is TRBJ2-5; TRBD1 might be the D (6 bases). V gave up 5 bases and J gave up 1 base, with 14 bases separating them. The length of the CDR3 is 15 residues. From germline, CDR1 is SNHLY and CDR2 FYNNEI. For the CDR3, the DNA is TGTGCCAGCAGTTCAGCGACAGGTCGCCAAGAGACCCAGTACTTC. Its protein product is CASSSATGRQETQYF. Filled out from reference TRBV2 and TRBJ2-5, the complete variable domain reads EPEVTQTPSHQVTQMGQEVILRCVPISNHLYFYWYRQILGQKVEFLVSFYNNEISEKSEIFDDQFSVERPDGSNFTLKIRSTKLEDSAMYFCASSSATGRQETQYFGPGTRLLVL.

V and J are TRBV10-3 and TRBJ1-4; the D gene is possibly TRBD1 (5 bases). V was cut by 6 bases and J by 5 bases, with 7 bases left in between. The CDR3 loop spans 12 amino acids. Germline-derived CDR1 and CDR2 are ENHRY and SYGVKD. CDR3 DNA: TGTGCCATCAGGGCAGGGAATGAAAAACTGTTTTTT. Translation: CAIRAGNEKLFF.

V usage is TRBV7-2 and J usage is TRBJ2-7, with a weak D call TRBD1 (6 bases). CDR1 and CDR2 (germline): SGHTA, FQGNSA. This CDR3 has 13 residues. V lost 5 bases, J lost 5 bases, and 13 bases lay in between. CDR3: CASSPSGVNEQYF. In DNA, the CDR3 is TGTGCCAGCAGCCCCTCAGGGGTGAACGAGCAGTACTTC.

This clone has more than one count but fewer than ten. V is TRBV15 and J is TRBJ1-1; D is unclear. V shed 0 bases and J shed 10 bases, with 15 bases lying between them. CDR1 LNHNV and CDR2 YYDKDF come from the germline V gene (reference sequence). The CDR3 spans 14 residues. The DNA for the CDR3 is TGTGCCACCAGCAGAGATCGGGTGGACTGGAGAGCTTTCTTT. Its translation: CATSRDRVDWRAFF.

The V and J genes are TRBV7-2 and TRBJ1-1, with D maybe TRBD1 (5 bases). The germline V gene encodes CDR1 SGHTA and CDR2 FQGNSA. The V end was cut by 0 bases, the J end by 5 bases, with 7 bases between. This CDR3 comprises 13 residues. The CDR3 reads CASSLAGDTEAFF. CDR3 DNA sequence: TGTGCCAGCAGCTTAGCAGGGGATACTGAAGCTTTCTTT.

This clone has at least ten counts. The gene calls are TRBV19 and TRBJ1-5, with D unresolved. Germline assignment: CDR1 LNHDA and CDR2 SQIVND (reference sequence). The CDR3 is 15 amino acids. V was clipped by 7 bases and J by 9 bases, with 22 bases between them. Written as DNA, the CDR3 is TGTGCCAGTAAAGCGAAGACCGAACGTTCTTGGCCCCAGCATTTT. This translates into CASKAKTERSWPQHF.

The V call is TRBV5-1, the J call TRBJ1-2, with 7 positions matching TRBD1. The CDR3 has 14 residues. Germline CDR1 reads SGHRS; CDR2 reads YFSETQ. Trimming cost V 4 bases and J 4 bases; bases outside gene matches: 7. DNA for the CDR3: TGCGCCAGCAGCGTCGACGGGACAGCCTATGGCTACACCTTC. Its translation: CASSVDGTAYGYTF.

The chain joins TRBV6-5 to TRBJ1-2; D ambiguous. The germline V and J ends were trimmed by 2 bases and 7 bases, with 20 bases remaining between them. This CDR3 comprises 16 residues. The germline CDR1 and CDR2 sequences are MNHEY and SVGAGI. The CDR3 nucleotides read TGTGCCAGCAGTTACGGTCGGCCGAGGGAGGAGGGTGGCTACACCTTC. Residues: CASSYGRPREEGGYTF.

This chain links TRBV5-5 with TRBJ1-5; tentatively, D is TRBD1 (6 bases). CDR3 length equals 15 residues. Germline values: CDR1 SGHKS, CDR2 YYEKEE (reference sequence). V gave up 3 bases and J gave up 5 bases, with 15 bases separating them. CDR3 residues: CASSWNLQGYQPQHF. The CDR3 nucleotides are TGTGCCAGCAGCTGGAACCTACAGGGTTATCAGCCCCAGCATTTT.

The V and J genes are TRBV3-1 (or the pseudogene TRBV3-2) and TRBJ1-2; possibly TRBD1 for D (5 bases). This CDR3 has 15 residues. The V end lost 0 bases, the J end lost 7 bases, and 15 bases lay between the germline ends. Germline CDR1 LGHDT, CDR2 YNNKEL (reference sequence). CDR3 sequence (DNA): TGTGCCAGCAGCCAAGATTCCGGCAGGGCCCGTGGCTACACCTTC. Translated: CASSQDSGRARGYTF.

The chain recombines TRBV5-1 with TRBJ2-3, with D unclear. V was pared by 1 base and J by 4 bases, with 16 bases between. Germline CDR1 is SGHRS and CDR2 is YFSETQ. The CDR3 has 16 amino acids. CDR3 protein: CASSLQTPPGADTQYF. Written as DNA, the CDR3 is TGCGCCAGCAGCTTGCAGACTCCCCCTGGCGCAGATACGCAGTATTTT.